These 27 T cell receptor beta chains came from one sample sequenced in a study of blood T cell repertoires in COVID-19. Profiling relied on immunoSEQ multiplex PCR, and the TCRdb table lists in-frame clones only, not all of them. The sample contains 200,000 to 300,000 clones, more than 70% of which appear only once. Material for sequencing was PBMCs or T cells enriched from blood (not recorded which). The receptors derive from a woman aged 40 to 50 with acute COVID-19.

The V and J genes are TRBV9 and TRBJ1-2; D possibly corresponds to TRBD1 (5 bases). V was pared by 2 bases and J by 3 bases, with 11 bases between. Germline lookup yields CDR1 SGDLS and CDR2 YYNGEE. The length of the CDR3 is 14 residues. The CDR3, as DNA: TGTGCCAGCAGCGTGACAGACACGGACTATGGCTACACCTTC. Its protein is CASSVTDTDYGYTF.

The chain joins TRBV28 to TRBJ2-3; TRBD1 matches 9 bases. The length of the CDR3 is 15 residues. Germline CDR1 reads MDHEN; CDR2 reads SYDVKM. V shed 1 base, J shed 6 bases, and the junction held 5 bases outside the gene matches. The CDR3 is CASSLSRTGADTQYF. The CDR3 DNA reads TGTGCCAGCAGTTTATCCCGGACAGGGGCGGATACGCAGTATTTT.

This chain connects TRBV7-2 to TRBJ2-1, with D possibly being TRBD2 (6 bases). Trimming stripped 1 base from V and 4 bases from J, with 11 bases between. CDR3 length: 15 residues. Per the germline V gene, CDR1 is SGHTA and CDR2 is FQGNSA. The CDR3 nucleotides are TGTGCCAGCAGCTTAGGGCTAGCGAGATACAATGAGCAGTTCTTC. As protein: CASSLGLARYNEQFF.

J is TRBJ1-4 and V is TRBV18; a possible D gene is TRBD1 (6 bases). Trimming stripped 5 bases from V and 4 bases from J, with 17 bases between. Per germline, CDR1 KGHSH and CDR2 LQKENI. The CDR3 is made up of 16 amino acids. The CDR3 protein is CASSVGPGHNNEKLFF. In DNA, the CDR3 is TGTGCCAGCTCAGTCGGACCGGGACATAATAATGAAAAACTGTTTTTT.

This chain's CDR3 is CASREANEQFF. The CDR3 DNA sequence: TGTGCCAGTAGGGAGGCCAATGAGCAGTTCTTC. The chain uses TRBV19 and TRBJ2-1, with D tentatively TRBD2 (5 bases). The CDR3 extends over 11 amino acids. The germline V and J ends were trimmed by 6 bases and 6 bases, with 6 bases remaining between them. The V gene's germline CDR1 is LNHDA and CDR2 SQIVND (reference sequence).

V usage is TRBV12-5 and J usage is TRBJ1-2, with 8 nucleotides matching TRBD1. CDR1 and CDR2 (germline): LGHNT, FRNRAP. Germline trimming cut 0 bases from V and 2 bases from J; bases unmatched to any gene: 8. This CDR3 has 17 amino acids. The CDR3 loop reads CASGLVLGTGTNYGYTF. As DNA, the CDR3 is TGTGCTAGTGGTTTGGTTTTAGGGACAGGAACAAACTATGGCTACACCTTC.

This chain joins TRBV27 and TRBJ2-7; TRBD2 aligns across 11 bases. V was pared by 6 bases and J by 7 bases, with 14 bases of the junction left unmatched. The CDR3 totals 16 residues. CDR1 and CDR2 (germline): MNHEY, SMNVEV (reference sequence). The CDR3 sequence is CASSPTSGGPRGEQYF. The CDR3 DNA is TGTGCCAGCAGCCCCACTAGCGGGGGACCCAGGGGGGAGCAGTACTTC.

The chain employs TRBV28 and TRBJ2-3; 8 positions match TRBD2. V dropped 7 bases and J dropped 11; count of bases not matched to a gene: 8. The CDR3 consists of 12 residues. Germline V gene lookup returns CDR1 MDHEN and CDR2 SYDVKM. The CDR3 region has the DNA TGTGCCAGCAAACCGGGACTAGGGGAGCAGTATTTT. Protein: CASKPGLGEQYF. Using reference TRBV28 and TRBJ2-3 for the parts outside the CDR3, the full variable domain is DVKVTQSSRYLVKRTGEKVFLECVQDMDHENMFWYRQDPGLGLRLIYFSYDVKMKEKGDIPEGYSVSREKKERFSLILESASTNQTSMYLCASKPGLGEQYFGPGTRLTVL.

In its sample, this clone was seen once. This rearrangement joins TRBV6-6 to TRBJ1-5, with 10 bases aligning to TRBD1. From germline, CDR1 is MNHNY and CDR2 SVGAGI (reference sequence). The trim removed 4 bases at V and 5 bases at J, leaving 5 bases unmatched. This CDR3 region has 15 residues. CDR3 residues: CASSWGQGFDQPQHF. The CDR3, as DNA: TGTGCCAGCAGTTGGGGACAGGGGTTCGATCAGCCCCAGCATTTT.

The V and J genes are TRBV6-1 and TRBJ1-2, with D perhaps TRBD1 (5 bases). Germline V gene sequence: CDR1 MNHNS, CDR2 SASEGT. The germline V and J ends were trimmed by 3 bases and 0 bases, with 14 bases remaining between them. This CDR3 is 16 amino acids long. The CDR3 DNA follows: TGTGCCAGCAGTGACCGAGACAGACCTTCTAACTATGGCTACACCTTC. As protein: CASSDRDRPSNYGYTF.

This clone has only a few counts. The V call is TRBV4-1, the J call TRBJ2-3; the match to TRBD2 covers 11 bases. Germline trimming cut 0 bases from V and 6 bases from J; bases unmatched to any gene: 8. There are 17 residues in the CDR3. Per the germline V gene, CDR1 is MGHRA and CDR2 is YSYEKL. CDR3 region: CASSQDATSGGRDTQYF. CDR3 sequence (DNA): TGCGCCAGCAGCCAAGATGCCACTAGCGGGGGAAGGGATACGCAGTATTTT.

The chain links TRBV6-5 to TRBJ2-1; 7 bases match TRBD2. Germline assignment: CDR1 MNHEY and CDR2 SVGAGI. V lost 7 bases, J lost 8 bases, and 11 bases stayed unmatched. This CDR3 has 14 residues. The CDR3 nucleotides read TGTGCCAGCACCCGGGGGGACGAGGACGATGAGCAGTTCTTC. It translates to CASTRGDEDDEQFF.

The table lists this clone with a count of one. The chain links TRBV19 to TRBJ1-5, with D tentatively TRBD1 (5 bases). CDR1 LNHDA and CDR2 SQIVND come from the germline V gene (reference sequence). The CDR3 runs 15 residues. V was pared by 2 bases and J by 4 bases, with 12 bases between. CDR3 bases: TGTGCCAGTAGTATAAACCCGACAGCTAATCAGCCCCAGCATTTT. Translation gives CASSINPTANQPQHF.

A few counts support this clone. The rearrangement uses TRBV7-2 and TRBJ1-5; D might be TRBD1 (6 bases). Deletions cut 1 base from V and 2 bases from J, with 12 bases between. This CDR3 spans 16 amino acids. Germline loops: CDR1 SGHTA, CDR2 FQGNSA. The CDR3 region is CASSLVAGAGNQPQHF. CDR3 bases: TGTGCCAGCAGCTTAGTTGCGGGGGCCGGCAATCAGCCCCAGCATTTT.

The chain carries TRBV6-5 and TRBJ2-3; D remains unclear. The CDR3 totals 12 residues. Trimming took 6 bases from V and 0 from J, leaving 4 bases between them. The germline CDR1 and CDR2 sequences are MNHEY and SVGAGI. The CDR3: CASRASTDTQYF. For the CDR3, the DNA is TGTGCCAGCAGGGCTAGCACAGATACGCAGTATTTT.

This rearrangement joins TRBV2 to TRBJ1-2; tentatively, D is TRBD1 (6 bases). CDR3 size: 16 residues. Germline CDR1 is SNHLY and CDR2 is FYNNEI. The ends were cut back, 6 bases at V and 7 bases at J, with 24 bases in the middle. The CDR3 DNA is TGTGCCAGCAGCTCCTCCATGGGGGGGGCAGGAGGTGGCTACACCTTC. Translation gives CASSSSMGGAGGGYTF.

The chain employs TRBV5-1 and TRBJ2-3; 7 bases agree with TRBD1. There are 15 residues in the CDR3. The junction had 4 bases not matched to a gene; V was cut back by 0 bases and J by 3 bases. Per germline, CDR1 SGHRS and CDR2 YFSETQ. CDR3 amino acids: CASSLEGGATDTQYF. In DNA, the CDR3 is TGCGCCAGCAGCTTGGAAGGGGGCGCGACAGATACGCAGTATTTT.

CDR3 in amino acids: CASSVVGSPLHF. CDR3 bases: TGTGCCAGCAGCGTAGTCGGTTCACCCCTCCACTTT. This chain uses TRBV9 with TRBJ1-6, with D hard to call. Germline CDR1 SGDLS, CDR2 YYNGEE. V was shortened by 0 bases and J by 9 bases, with 4 bases between the two germline ends. The length of the CDR3 is 12 residues.

This sequence joins TRBV30 and TRBJ1-2; 7 bases line up with TRBD1. Germline CDR1 reads GTSNPN; CDR2 reads SVGIG (reference sequence). The CDR3 runs to 14 residues. V trimming: 2 bases; J trimming: 8 bases; junction bases outside the gene matches: 11. The CDR3 is CAWSLRGGARGYTF. Here the CDR3 DNA reads TGTGCCTGGAGTCTGAGAGGGGGCGCGAGGGGCTACACCTTC.

The chain links TRBV19 to TRBJ2-5; 10 nucleotides line up with TRBD2. The germline V gene has CDR1 LNHDA and CDR2 SQIVND (reference sequence). This CDR3 is built from 14 residues. The trim removed 4 bases at V and 8 bases at J, leaving 7 bases unmatched. The CDR3 loop is CASSTGTSERTQYF. The DNA of the CDR3 is TGTGCCAGTAGTACCGGGACTAGCGAGCGAACCCAGTACTTC.

This rearrangement joins TRBV3-1 (or the pseudogene TRBV3-2) to TRBJ2-1; D gene ambiguous. Germline CDR1 and CDR2: LGHDT and YNNKEL (reference sequence). This CDR3 comprises 16 residues. The germline V and J ends were trimmed by 5 bases and 7 bases, with 21 bases remaining between them. CDR3 in amino acids: CASSARSRALHNEQFF. In DNA, the CDR3 is TGTGCCAGCAGCGCTCGGAGCCGCGCCCTTCATAATGAGCAGTTCTTC.

The genes are TRBV30 and TRBJ2-1; 13 bases agree with TRBD2. CDR3 length: 15 residues. Trimming removed 3 bases from V and 8 bases from J; junction bases left unmatched: 7. CDR1 is GTSNPN and CDR2 is SVGIG in the germline V gene (reference sequence). CDR3 nucleotides: TGTGCCTGGAGCAAAGGGACTAGCGGGGCTGATGAGCAGTTCTTC. It translates to CAWSKGTSGADEQFF.

This chain links TRBV6-4 with TRBJ2-7, with TRBD2 matching over 7 bases. Per the germline V gene, CDR1 is MRHNA and CDR2 is SNTAGT. J was trimmed by 4 bases and V by 1 base; bases with no gene match: 10. The CDR3 sequence is 16 residues long. The CDR3 DNA reads as TGTGCCAGCAGTGACTGTCCTGGACTAGACCCTTACGAGCAGTACGTC. This codes for CASSDCPGLDPYEQYV.

V and J are TRBV4-1 and TRBJ2-7; TRBD1 aligns across 7 bases. The V gene's germline CDR1 is MGHRA and CDR2 YSYEKL. Trimming removed 4 bases from V and 2 bases from J; junction bases left unmatched: 5. The CDR3 loop spans 14 amino acids. Written as DNA, the CDR3 is TGCGCCAGCAGCCTTAGACAGGGACCCTACGAGCAGTACGTC. It translates to CASSLRQGPYEQYV.

This clone appeared once. At one of its ends the junction is not consistent with the germline gene, which may arise from a read error. The chain links TRBV5-6 to TRBJ1-2; 7 bases are a match to TRBD1. Germline V gene sequence: CDR1 SGHDT, CDR2 YYEEEE. The CDR3 runs to 12 residues. The CDR3 sequence is CASSLGTGASDF. DNA of the CDR3: TGTGCCAGCAGCTTGGGGACAGGCGCGTCAGACTTC.

The rearrangement joins TRBV10-1 to TRBJ2-2, with D perhaps TRBD1 (7 bases). V was cut by 4 bases and J by 0 bases, with 12 bases left in between. Germline values: CDR1 WNHNN, CDR2 SYGVQD (reference sequence). This CDR3 contains 16 residues. CDR3 sequence: CASSGGDRSNTGELFF. The DNA for the CDR3 is TGCGCCAGCAGTGGGGGGGACAGATCGAACACCGGGGAGCTGTTTTTT.

The V call is TRBV12-5, the J call TRBJ2-5, with TRBD2 as a possible D gene (7 bases). V was pared by 8 bases and J by 2 bases, with 24 bases between. There are 17 residues in the CDR3. CDR1 and CDR2 from the germline V gene are LGHNT and FRNRAP. The CDR3, as DNA: TGTGCTAGTCGGGGGGCTCCGGGACGTAAGATTCAAGAGACCCAGTACTTC. Protein sequence: CASRGAPGRKIQETQYF.